The 6 T cell receptor beta chains reported below all come from one sample, sequenced in a study of T cell responses to AZD1222 COVID-19 vaccine. Sequencing was performed with immunoSEQ multiplex PCR; in TCRdb, only in-frame clones are kept and a portion is missing. The repertoire holds roughly 140,000 clones, with roughly 91% as singletons. This material consisted of peripheral blood, taken on day 0 of AZD1222 vaccination. The receptors were gathered from an adult in good health.

This clone is a singleton in its sample. The chain couples TRBV5-6 to TRBJ2-7, with TRBD2 matching over 12 bases. Germline CDR1 and CDR2: SGHDT and YYEEEE. This CDR3 spans 15 amino acids. Unmatched junction bases numbered 8, after V lost 0 bases and J lost 10 bases. The CDR3 protein is CASSLGLAGAQFQYF. CDR3 nucleotides: TGTGCCAGCAGCTTGGGACTAGCGGGAGCCCAATTCCAGTACTTC.

This chain connects TRBV7-9 to TRBJ1-3; no definite D call. Deletions cut 5 bases from V and 0 bases from J, with 11 bases between. The CDR3 extends over 15 amino acids. Per the germline V gene, CDR1 is SEHNR and CDR2 is FQNEAQ (reference sequence). CDR3 in amino acids: CASSPKATSGNTIYF. In DNA, the CDR3 is TGTGCCAGCAGCCCCAAAGCGACCTCTGGAAACACCATATATTTT.

The V and J genes are TRBV27 and TRBJ2-3; 11 nucleotides agree with TRBD2. The germline gives CDR1 MNHEY, CDR2 SMNVEV (reference sequence). The CDR3 length is 14 residues. After removal of 7 bases from V and 6 bases from J, the junction contained 6 bases not matched to a gene. DNA of the CDR3: TGTGCCAGCAAAGATAGCGGGGGGGCGGATACGCAGTATTTT. Translated, it gives CASKDSGGADTQYF.

The chain uses TRBV6-4 and TRBJ1-5; D gene unclear. This CDR3 has 13 residues. Trimming left V 2 bases short and J 7 bases short, with 9 bases between. Germline V gives CDR1 MRHNA, CDR2 SNTAGT. The CDR3 loop reads CASSDRIGQPQHF. In DNA form, the CDR3 reads TGTGCCAGCAGTGACCGGATTGGACAGCCCCAGCATTTT.

The rearrangement uses TRBV15 and TRBJ1-2; possibly TRBD1 for D (5 bases). V was cut by 1 base and J by 5 bases, with 11 bases left in between. CDR1 LNHNV and CDR2 YYDKDF come from the germline V gene (reference sequence). The CDR3 consists of 14 residues. The CDR3, as DNA: TGTGCCACCAGCAGAGGCGGGGACCATTATGGCTACACCTTC. It specifies CATSRGGDHYGYTF.

This chain joins TRBV6-5 and TRBJ1-3; no reliable D call. CDR1 MNHEY and CDR2 SVGAGI come from the germline V gene. The germline V and J ends were trimmed by 0 bases and 0 bases, with 9 bases remaining between them. This CDR3 is built from 16 residues. Here the CDR3 DNA reads TGTGCCAGCAGTTACTCGAGGGCAAGCTCTGGAAACACCATATATTTT. Translating gives CASSYSRASSGNTIYF.